Given below is one T cell receptor (beta chain) in context. The antigen is undetermined. Clones were read by immunoSEQ multiplex PCR, and TCRdb kept only the in-frame ones, dropping some. The sample holds a few thousand clones, approximately 79% seen once. The data were taken from a study of T cells after posttransplantation cyclophosphamide. Cyclophosphamide on days +3 and +4 followed busulfan-fludarabine conditioning and a marrow graft. Broader study findings: Recipient CMV seropositivity and CMV reactivation strongly tracked TRB clonality. Blood and skin or GI T cell repertoires showed limited TRB overlap. Donor CD8+ memory clones often dominated recipient blood repertoires at later times.

Trimming took off 2 bases at V and 4 bases at J, with 11 bases between the two ends. This CDR3 has 14 residues. Germline lookup yields CDR1 MNHNY and CDR2 SVGAGI (reference sequence). The chain has TRBV6-6 and TRBJ1-1; no clear D. The sequencing here drew on PBMCs, taken after allogeneic stem cell transplant with posttransplant cyclophosphamide. The clonotype originates from a female patient aged 50-59 years who received an allogeneic stem cell transplant from a related donor, was CMV-positive, and had no GVHD. Some T cells may arise from the graft donor. In DNA form, the CDR3 reads TGTGCCAGCAGTTACGGGCTGGGCTCCACTGAAGCTTTCTTT. Amino acids: CASSYGLGSTEAFF.